This T cell receptor (beta chain) was retrieved from a study of PD-L1 blockade in urothelial cancer (dated by TCRdb to between 2016 and 2019). As for the study more broadly: All patients started therapy around 2014 and received atezolizumab 1,200 mg intravenously every 3 weeks. Somatic, immune and clinical correlates of response to PD-L1 blockade with atezolizumab in urothelial cancer were the focus of an exploratory multi-omic analysis. Pretreatment tumor samples, along with matched peripheral blood collected serially before and after atezolizumab treatment, underwent TCR sequencing. Twenty-five of 29 patients were identified as males with urothelial cancer of bladder origin, and a prior smoking history was reported by 18 of 29 patients. In the same patients, whole exome sequencing and RNA sequencing of pretreatment tumors were performed in addition to TCR sequencing. Durable clinical benefit was defined as progression-free survival longer than 6 months, and TCR features were also tested against progression-free and overall survival. Pretreatment blood TCR-seq was available for about 30 patients, at least one posttreatment blood collection was obtained for about 24 patients, and tumor TCR-seq was available for about 24 patients. Blood samples gave median yields of approximately 130,000 T cells and around 88,000 unique TCRs, along with a median clonality of 0.080. An ECOG performance status of 0 or 1 was recorded for the patients, and 0 to 3 prior chemotherapy regimens had been received by the patients. Nine patients achieved durable clinical benefit and 20 did not. Blood samples were analyzed at two time points: 3 weeks after treatment start (second dose) and 6 weeks after treatment start.

Trimming takes 6 bases off V and 6 bases off J; junction bases not matched to a gene: 4. The CDR3, cysteine through phenylalanine, is 12 amino acids long. Only the CDR3 region is kept as DNA, spanning 36 bases read in frame from base 1. The germline V gene gives CDR1 as SNHLY and CDR2 as FYNNEI. The time point label for this specimen denotes: peripheral blood 6 weeks after treatment start. The cohort comprised roughly 30 patients with locally advanced or metastatic urothelial carcinoma treated at Memorial Sloan Kettering on a trial protocol. Peripheral blood mononuclear cells were collected from each patient pretreatment and during treatment, giving between 1 and 8 total time points per patient. The Qiagen DNeasy Blood extraction kit was used to purify genomic DNA from total PBMCs and tumor samples. PBMCs were collected pretreatment and during treatment, and were isolated and stored as previously described.

Regarding this clone: This receptor's antigen is unknown. The input lacks base qualities; no much larger clone sits a single base away.

The full study reports these points: At 3 weeks after the start of treatment, tumor-associated TCR clones in peripheral blood had expanded more in patients with durable benefit (n of about 21, p = 0.022). Improved progression-free and overall survival was found to be associated with pretreatment peripheral blood TCR clonality below the median. Because the sample size was small (n of about 30) and many of the analyses were exploratory, the results are meant to be hypothesis-generating.

Synthetic TCR analog templates were spiked into each PCR so that absolute template abundance could be estimated from read counts. TCRbeta CDR3 regions were amplified from genomic DNA with bias-controlled V and J gene primers using the immunoSEQ assay. Rearranged TCRbeta segments were sequenced at approximately 20X coverage. The authors' analysis ran thus. Clustering was used to correct sequencing errors, and CDR3s were annotated against IMGT to assign V, D and J genes. Downstream analyses used only productive TCRbeta rearrangements and left out out-of-frame or stop-codon sequences. Clonality was calculated as one minus the Shannon entropy normalized by the log of the number of unique productive sequences. Fisher's exact test with Benjamini-Hochberg correction, using a cutoff of adjusted p below 0.01, was how clones that differed between time points or between blood and tumor were identified. This is the immuneACCESS table as TCRdb keeps it, with only in-frame sequences that have V and J called. A part of the clones is gone; compared with another copy, unresolved V genes explain less than half, and the rest is unexplained. The V and J calls and clone size come from that table; D and trimming were worked out from the DNA. Present in this sample are 31,000 or so clones, 89% of which were seen just once. The top ten clones comprise under 9.5% of the sample.

The V gene is TRBV2 and the J gene is TRBJ1-2; a stretch of 7 junction bases matches TRBD1. Sequencing was performed on PBMCs, taken around atezolizumab (anti-PD-L1) treatment. This TCR was recovered from an elderly man with urothelial cancer. The CDR3 corresponds to CASSTGVHGYTF. The DNA sequence reads TGTGCCAGCAGCACAGGGGTTCATGGCTACACCTTC.